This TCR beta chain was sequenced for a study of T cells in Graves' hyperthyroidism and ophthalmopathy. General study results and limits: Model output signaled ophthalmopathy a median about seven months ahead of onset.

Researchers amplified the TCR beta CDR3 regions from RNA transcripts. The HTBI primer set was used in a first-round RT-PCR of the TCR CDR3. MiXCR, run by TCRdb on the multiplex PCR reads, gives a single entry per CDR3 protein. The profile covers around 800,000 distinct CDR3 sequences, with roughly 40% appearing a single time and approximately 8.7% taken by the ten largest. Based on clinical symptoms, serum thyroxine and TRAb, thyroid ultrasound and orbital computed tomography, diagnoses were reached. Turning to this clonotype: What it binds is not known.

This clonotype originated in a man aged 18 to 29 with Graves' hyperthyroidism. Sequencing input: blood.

The CDR3 loop reads CASSLTGTAQETQYF. The CDR3 DNA follows: TGTGCCAGCAGCCTCACCGGGACAGCCCAAGAGACCCAGTACTTC. The V and J genes are TRBV7-3 and TRBJ2-5, with 7 nucleotides matching TRBD1. The CDR3 is made up of 15 amino acids. V shed 5 bases, J shed 1 base, and the junction held 7 bases outside the gene matches. Germline CDR1 is SGHTA and CDR2 is FQGTGA.